The TCR beta chain described here comes from a study of blood T cell repertoires in COVID-19. At the level of the study: T cells, B-cell-depleted T cells, or PBMCs supplied cDNA or gDNA.

Authors' data handling: Estimation of nucleated cell counts was performed using reference gene primer amplification. Only in-frame clones appear in the TCRdb table, and some are missing; sequencing was by immunoSEQ multiplex PCR. D and trimming were read from the DNA, whereas the V and J calls and clone size are those reported in that table. Of some 50,000 clones listed, about four fifths were seen once; the top ten hold around 5%. Germline CDR1 and CDR2: MDHEN and SYDVKM. This CDR3 spans 16 amino acids. Deletions cut 5 bases from V and 2 bases from J, with 16 bases between. Sequencing was carried out using peripheral blood. The TCR comes from a human donor in a cohort sampled during active COVID-19. The chain joins TRBV28 to TRBJ1-5; D is unclear. CDR3 amino acids: CASSTSNDIGNQPQHF. The CDR3 DNA reads TGTGCCAGCAGTACAAGTAACGATATTGGCAATCAGCCCCAGCATTTT.